The rows below give T cell receptor beta chains drawn from one sample of a study of PD-L1 blockade in urothelial cancer. The protocol was immunoSEQ multiplex PCR, while the TCRdb copy is restricted to in-frame clones and leaves out a portion. The sample holds about 91,000 clones, approximately 90% seen once. The sample consisted of PBMCs, taken around atezolizumab (anti-PD-L1) treatment. These TCRs come from a man in his 60s with urothelial cancer. Both conserved end residues are part of each CDR3. A D gene is named only where the DNA matches it firmly. Size tells how often a clone was seen (once, few, many) or the class of an expanded clone, and some rows leave it out.

v_call: TRBV6-1
j_call: TRBJ2-3
clone_size: NA
d_call: TRBD2
cdr3_nt: TGTGCCAGCAGTGAATCGGTTTCGTCTAGCGGGGGGGGGTATTTT
cdr3_aa: CASSESVSSSGGGYF

v_call: TRBV2
j_call: TRBJ2-3
clone_size: NA
d_call: NA
cdr3_nt: TGTGCCAGCAGTTTACTCAGCACAGATACGCAGTATTTT
cdr3_aa: CASSLLSTDTQYF

v_call: TRBV4-1
j_call: TRBJ2-5
clone_size: NA
d_call: TRBD2
cdr3_nt: TGCGCCAGCAGCCAAGTACTAGCGGGGCCAGAGACCCAGTACTTC
cdr3_aa: CASSQVLAGPETQYF

v_call: TRBV18
j_call: TRBJ2-2
clone_size: NA
d_call: TRBD1
cdr3_nt: TGTGCCAGCTCACCCCGTGGACAGGGATCCACCGGGGAGCTGTTTTTT
cdr3_aa: CASSPRGQGSTGELFF

v_call: TRBV5-1
j_call: TRBJ2-7
clone_size: NA
d_call: TRBD2
cdr3_nt: TGCGCCAGCAGCTGGGGACTAGGCCGACGGGGGGTCCCCTACGAGCAGTACTTC
cdr3_aa: CASSWGLGRRGVPYEQYF

v_call: TRBV7-3
j_call: TRBJ2-1
clone_size: NA
d_call: NA
cdr3_nt: TGTGCCAGCAGCTTAACAGGCAGGGACAATGAGCAGTTCTTC
cdr3_aa: CASSLTGRDNEQFF

v_call: TRBV11-2
j_call: TRBJ1-4
clone_size: NA
d_call: TRBD1
cdr3_nt: TGTGCCAGCAGGAAAGTAGGACAGGGGGCGCGTGAAAAACTGTTTTTT
cdr3_aa: CASRKVGQGAREKLFF

v_call: TRBV5-4
j_call: TRBJ1-2
clone_size: NA
d_call: NA
cdr3_nt: TGTGCCAGCGCCGTAGGCGGCTCCCCTGGCTACACCTTC
cdr3_aa: CASAVGGSPGYTF

v_call: TRBV9
j_call: TRBJ2-5
clone_size: once
d_call: TRBD2
cdr3_nt: TGTGCCAGCAGCGCCGAGGGACTAGCGGGGGGGTATGAGACCCAGTACTTC
cdr3_aa: CASSAEGLAGGYETQYF

v_call: TRBV7-8
j_call: TRBJ2-1
clone_size: NA
d_call: NA
cdr3_nt: TGTGCCAGCACCCAAAGATCGGACTTCGGGGATGAGCAGTTCTTC
cdr3_aa: CASTQRSDFGDEQFF